The next 29 T cell receptor beta chains were all read from a single sample in a study of cytomegalovirus exposure and HLA in healthy donors. Vbeta (60) and Jbeta (13) primers were used in the PCR. Assay used: immunoSEQ multiplex PCR; TCRdb lists only in-frame clones, some missing. Of approximately 110,000 clones listed, 70% to 80% are singletons. Sequencing was carried out using PBMCs. These receptors all stem from a woman aged 35 to 49 in good health and CMV-seropositive.

Regarding this clone: A junction end diverges from the germline sequence, so it may reflect a read error. The same CDR3 also results from other DNA sequences found in this sample. The CDR3 nucleotides read TGCGCCAGCAGCCAGGTAGCGGGGGGGCGGACAGATACACAGTATTTT. Amino acids: CASSQVAGGRTDTQYF. V usage is TRBV4-3 and J usage is TRBJ2-3; 11 bases are shared with TRBD2. CDR3 length: 16 amino acids. Germline V CDR1 and CDR2: LGHNA, YSLEER.

The V call is TRBV2, the J call TRBJ1-1, with no clear D. CDR1 and CDR2 (germline): SNHLY, FYNNEI. The CDR3 loop spans 16 amino acids. Deletions cut 3 bases from V and 0 bases from J, with 14 bases between. This chain's CDR3 is CASSDRMLRMNTEAFF. The CDR3, as DNA: TGTGCCAGCAGTGACAGAATGTTACGAATGAACACTGAAGCTTTCTTT.

The V gene is TRBV2, the J gene TRBJ2-7; 10 bases match TRBD2. V shed 6 bases and J 3 bases; nucleotides not matched to a gene: 2. CDR3 length: 13 amino acids. CDR1 is SNHLY, CDR2 FYNNEI, per germline. The CDR3 loop is CASRASGGYEQYF. Written as DNA, the CDR3 is TGTGCCAGCAGAGCTAGCGGGGGCTACGAGCAGTACTTC.

The chain combines TRBV5-1 with TRBJ2-1; D possibly corresponds to TRBD1 (6 bases). The germline gives CDR1 SGHRS, CDR2 YFSETQ. With 5 bases removed from V and 1 base from J, the gap between germline ends came to 16 bases. This CDR3 region has 16 residues. Here the CDR3 reads CASRQTGSASYNEQFF. The DNA of the CDR3 is TGCGCCAGCAGACAGACAGGATCCGCATCCTACAATGAGCAGTTCTTC.

The chain couples TRBV19 to TRBJ2-2, with D perhaps TRBD1 (7 bases). CDR1 is LNHDA and CDR2 is SQIVND in the germline V gene (reference sequence). The CDR3 covers 15 residues. V was cut by 7 bases and J by 7 bases, with 19 bases left in between. CDR3 nucleotides: TGTGCCAGTACGACAGGGCCCCTGGAGGGCGGGGAGCTGTTTTTT. This gives the protein CASTTGPLEGGELFF.

The chain uses TRBV6-5 and TRBJ1-1; TRBD1 might be the D (5 bases). The germline V and J ends were trimmed by 6 bases and 11 bases, with 19 bases remaining between them. The germline CDR1 and CDR2 sequences are MNHEY and SVGAGI. CDR3 length: 13 residues. The CDR3 reads CASRPLEGLSAFF. The CDR3 DNA sequence: TGTGCCAGCAGGCCCTTGGAGGGGCTCTCGGCTTTCTTT.

The V and J genes are TRBV19 and TRBJ1-5; D call uncertain. The CDR3 totals 13 residues. In germline, CDR1 is LNHDA, CDR2 SQIVND (reference sequence). Trimming shortened V by 4 bases and J by 8 bases, and 12 bases separated the two germline ends. CDR3 in DNA: TGTGCCAGTAGTAACACCCGGGTTGAGCCCCAGCATTTT. It codes for CASSNTRVEPQHF.

The V call is TRBV5-1, the J call TRBJ2-1; TRBD1 might be the D (6 bases). Trimming took off 4 bases at V and 9 bases at J, with 23 bases between the two ends. Germline lookup yields CDR1 SGHRS and CDR2 YFSETQ. The CDR3 sequence is 16 residues long. The CDR3 DNA sequence: TGCGCCAGCAGCGGTAACACAGGGAACCCCCCGCGTGAGCAGTTCTTC. Translating gives CASSGNTGNPPREQFF. Combining the CDR3 with reference TRBV5-1 and TRBJ2-1 gives the whole variable domain KAGVTQTPRYLIKTRGQQVTLSCSPISGHRSVSWYQQTPGQGLQFLFEYFSETQRNKGNFPGRFSGRQFSNSRSEMNVSTLELGDSALYLCASSGNTGNPPREQFFGPGTRLTVL.

This clone was counted only a few times. The chain is built from TRBV5-1 and TRBJ2-5; TRBD1 might be the D (5 bases). The germline CDR1 and CDR2 sequences are SGHRS and YFSETQ. CDR3 length: 19 amino acids. The V end was cut by 4 bases, the J end by 1 base, with 26 bases between. Written as DNA, the CDR3 is TGCGCCAGCAGCCAAAAGACAGCGACGCTTTTGTCCCTCCAAGAGACCCAGTACTTC. Its protein is CASSQKTATLLSLQETQYF.

V is TRBV2 and J is TRBJ2-2; 11 bases agree with TRBD1. Per germline, CDR1 SNHLY and CDR2 FYNNEI. The V gene end was trimmed by 8 bases and the J gene end by 3 bases; junction bases not matched to a gene: 5. The CDR3 has 15 amino acids. The CDR3 sequence is CASGGQGADTGELFF. Here the CDR3 DNA reads TGTGCCAGCGGCGGACAGGGGGCGGACACCGGGGAGCTGTTTTTT.

This clone has just a few counts. The V and J genes are TRBV4-3 and TRBJ1-6; D not resolved. Trimming took off 1 base at V and 7 bases at J, with 11 bases between the two ends. The CDR3 has 15 amino acids. Germline assignment: CDR1 LGHNA and CDR2 YSLEER. The CDR3 reads CASSQGAEKNSPLHF. CDR3 DNA: TGCGCCAGCAGCCAAGGGGCAGAAAAGAATTCACCCCTCCACTTT.

With respect to this clone: A junction boundary mismatches the germline segment, possibly from a read error. Other DNA sequences in this specimen translate into the identical CDR3. The chain carries TRBV7-9 and TRBJ1-3, with 8 bases fitting TRBD1. Germline-derived CDR1 and CDR2 are SEHNR and FQNEAQ (reference sequence). The CDR3 has 14 residues. DNA for the CDR3: TGTGCCAGTAGCTTGTACGGACAGGGAGACACCATATATTTT. Translated: CASSLYGQGDTIYF.

In DNA, the CDR3 is TGTGCCAGCAGTGAATTGGGCAGACGGGAGACCCAGTACTTC. Residues: CASSELGRRETQYF. The chain recombines TRBV2 with TRBJ2-5; no reliable D call. Germline V gene data show CDR1 as SNHLY and CDR2 as FYNNEI. The length of the CDR3 is 14 residues. Trimming left V 2 bases short and J 5 bases short, with 12 bases between. Using reference TRBV2 and TRBJ2-5 for the parts outside the CDR3, the full variable domain is EPEVTQTPSHQVTQMGQEVILRCVPISNHLYFYWYRQILGQKVEFLVSFYNNEISEKSEIFDDQFSVERPDGSNFTLKIRSTKLEDSAMYFCASSELGRRETQYFGPGTRLLVL.

In this sample, this clone turned up a few times. The V call is TRBV28, the J call TRBJ2-7; D is possibly TRBD1 (5 bases). The CDR3 has 14 residues. Trimming took off 5 bases at V and 0 bases at J, with 11 bases between the two ends. Looked up from germline, CDR1 is MDHEN and CDR2 is SYDVKM. For the CDR3, the DNA is TGTGCCAGCAGTACGACAGTAAGCTCCTACGAGCAGTACTTC. Translation gives CASSTTVSSYEQYF.

The CDR3 reads CASSFRVEDSPLHF. In DNA, the CDR3 is TGTGCCAGCAGCTTCAGGGTGGAAGATTCACCCCTCCACTTT. The V call is TRBV7-2, the J call TRBJ1-6; D perhaps matches TRBD1 (5 bases). The CDR3 is 14 amino acids. The V gene's germline CDR1 is SGHTA and CDR2 FQGNSA. V lost 3 bases to trimming and J lost 8 bases, with 11 bases between them.

The chain couples TRBV6-5 to TRBJ2-1; D is uncertain. This CDR3 spans 15 amino acids. V lost 0 bases and J 5 bases, leaving 11 bases between the germline ends. Germline lookup yields CDR1 MNHEY and CDR2 SVGAGI. The CDR3 DNA reads TGTGCCAGCAGTTACTCGCCACTACTTGACAATGAGCAGTTCTTC. This sequence encodes CASSYSPLLDNEQFF.

About this clone: An end of the junction differs from the germline gene, which may be a read error. The chain couples TRBV5-1 to TRBJ1-2, with TRBD1 matching 9 bases. Looked up from germline, CDR1 is SGHRS and CDR2 is YFSETQ. This CDR3 has 13 residues. The CDR3 region is CASSLDRGHGYTF. The CDR3 coding sequence is TGCGCCAGCAGTTTGGACAGGGGACACGGCTACACCTTC.

This clone was detected only a few times. This rearrangement joins TRBV29-1 to TRBJ2-2; D is ambiguous. The germline V gene has CDR1 SQVTM and CDR2 ANQGSEA. V was pared by 0 bases and J by 4 bases, with 12 bases between. This CDR3 region has 15 residues. The CDR3 region has the DNA TGCAGCGTTGAAGATCGACTGAAAGGCACCGGGGAGCTGTTTTTT. It is translated as CSVEDRLKGTGELFF.

This clone was detected once. V and J are TRBV2 and TRBJ2-3; D is undetermined. Germline CDR1 is SNHLY and CDR2 is FYNNEI. Trimming pared 7 bases from V and 0 bases from J, leaving 8 bases between. This CDR3 contains 13 residues. The CDR3 spells CASTGRSTDTQYF. In nucleotides, the CDR3 is TGTGCCAGCACAGGCCGGAGCACAGATACGCAGTATTTT.

This clone was picked up a small number of times. The J gene is TRBJ1-6, the V gene TRBV7-6; 7 positions agree with TRBD1. Per germline, CDR1 SGHVS and CDR2 FNYEAQ. This CDR3 has 15 residues. Trimming at V came to 6 bases and at J to 7 bases, leaving 9 bases not matched to a gene. The CDR3 DNA reads as TGTGCCAGCAGTAAACCCGACAGGGAAAATTCACCCCTCCACTTT. Amino acid sequence: CASSKPDRENSPLHF. Together with reference TRBV7-6 and TRBJ1-6, the CDR3 gives the full variable domain: GAGVSQSPRYKVTKRGQDVALRCDPISGHVSLYWYRQALGQGPEFLTYFNYEAQQDKSGLPNDRFSAERPEGSISTLTIQRTEQRDSAMYRCASSKPDRENSPLHFGNGTRLTVT.

This sequence joins TRBV29-1 and TRBJ1-1; TRBD1 agrees at 8 bases. V was clipped by 6 bases and J by 4 bases; unmatched bases: 10. Germline V gives CDR1 SQVTM, CDR2 ANQGSEA. CDR3 length: 14 residues. The CDR3 here is CSVQRTGGLTEAFF. The CDR3 DNA reads TGCAGCGTGCAGCGCACAGGGGGGCTCACTGAAGCTTTCTTT.

This clone is a singleton in its sample. The rearrangement joins TRBV2 to TRBJ1-5; D is ambiguous. The germline CDR1 and CDR2 sequences are SNHLY and FYNNEI. This CDR3 is built from 12 residues. V dropped 6 bases and J dropped 9 bases, with 12 bases sitting between them. CDR3 protein: CASRLYAGPQHF. The CDR3 DNA follows: TGTGCCAGCAGGCTCTACGCGGGGCCCCAGCATTTT.

CDR3 DNA sequence: TGTGCCAGCAGTGGAAACCGGGACAGCCTCAATCAGCCCCAGCATTTT. Its protein product is CASSGNRDSLNQPQHF. The chain joins TRBV6-1 to TRBJ1-5, with TRBD1 matching 7 bases. The germline V gene encodes CDR1 MNHNS and CDR2 SASEGT. Trimming removed 4 bases from V and 3 bases from J; junction bases left unmatched: 9. The CDR3 is 16 amino acids.

This clone has just a few counts. The chain uses TRBV10-3 and TRBJ2-1; 7 bases match TRBD1. Germline V gene sequence: CDR1 ENHRY, CDR2 SYGVKD. The CDR3 has 15 amino acids. With V trimmed by 6 bases and J by 3 bases, 8 bases remained unmatched. The CDR3 is CAIRAGTDYYNEQFF. DNA of the CDR3: TGTGCCATCAGGGCCGGGACAGACTACTACAATGAGCAGTTCTTC.

This clone was seen a few times. J is TRBJ1-1 and V is TRBV5-1; TRBD1 is a possible D gene (5 bases). The V and J ends lost 5 bases and 4 bases respectively, with 21 bases between them. This CDR3 contains 16 residues. Germline V gene lookup returns CDR1 SGHRS and CDR2 YFSETQ. The CDR3 DNA is TGCGCCAGCAGGCCCACTCCCTTAGGGGAGGTCACTGAAGCTTTCTTT. This encodes CASRPTPLGEVTEAFF.

This clone was seen a few times. The rearrangement links TRBV7-2 to TRBJ1-2, with D perhaps matching TRBD1 (5 bases). CDR3 size: 13 residues. V shed 2 bases and J shed 2 bases, with 6 bases lying between them. The germline CDR1 and CDR2 sequences are SGHTA and FQGNSA. The CDR3 DNA reads TGTGCCAGCAGCTTAAGACAGAACTATGGCTACACCTTC. It yields the protein CASSLRQNYGYTF.

The CDR3 region is CASTGVGTEAFF. The CDR3, as DNA: TGTGCCAGCACCGGGGTTGGGACTGAAGCTTTCTTT. The chain combines TRBV27 with TRBJ1-1, with no clear D. The CDR3 loop spans 12 amino acids. V was shortened by 7 bases and J by 5 bases, with 11 bases between the two germline ends. Germline CDR1 is MNHEY and CDR2 is SMNVEV (reference sequence).

The rearrangement joins TRBV7-2 to TRBJ1-2; 11 bases are shared with TRBD1. This CDR3 contains 15 residues. V lost 0 bases to trimming and J lost 7 bases; unmatched junction nucleotides: 4. In germline, CDR1 is SGHTA, CDR2 FQGNSA. The CDR3 loop is CASSLAGTGGGGYTF. CDR3 coding DNA: TGTGCCAGCAGCTTAGCAGGGACAGGGGGGGGTGGCTACACCTTC.

Worth noting for this clone: Other DNA variants within this sample encode the same CDR3. This chain uses TRBV29-1 with TRBJ1-4; D unresolved. Trimming removed 7 bases at V and 1 base at J, with 13 bases between. CDR1 is SQVTM and CDR2 is ANQGSEA in the germline V gene. The CDR3 loop spans 14 amino acids. The CDR3 nucleotides read TGCAGCGCTCACAGAGGGCGAACTAATGAAAAACTGTTTTTT. Amino acid sequence: CSAHRGRTNEKLFF.